The 9 T cell receptor beta chains reported below all come from one sample, sequenced in a study of regulatory T cells in long-lasting Graves disease. Regarding time point: newly diagnosed GD, antithyroid drugs for less than 3 months. Researchers made the TCR library from RNA that was extracted from PBMCs. Arm-PCR with iRepertoire HTBI primers amplified the CDR3 regions for these TCR beta libraries. TCRdb processed the multiplex PCR reads anew with MiXCR; each CDR3 protein has one entry. The sample yields around 450,000 distinct CDR3 sequences, about 15% seen once. These same records also appear under a second study, on T cells in Graves' hyperthyroidism and ophthalmopathy.

Sequencing used peripheral blood mononuclear cells (PBMCs), obtained at new diagnosis, from a patient treated with antithyroid drugs. The receptors derive from a woman under 40 with Graves disease.

This clonotype was detected many times. The gene calls are TRBV12-3 or TRBV12-4 and TRBJ2-7; 8 bases match TRBD2. The J segment lost 2 bases and the V segment lost 1 base, leaving 10 bases of the junction unmatched. The CDR3 extends over 17 amino acids. Here the CDR3 DNA reads TGTGCCAGCAGTTTAGTGGCTAGCGGGTTAGCCCCCTACGAGCAGTACTTC. Translating gives CASSLVASGLAPYEQYF.

To note about this clonotype: Being one base from a much bigger clone, this may be a read error. V usage is TRBV6-1 and J usage is TRBJ2-7, with D tentatively TRBD2 (6 bases). The J call is uncertain, as TRBJ2-1 better fits the DNA end. The CDR3 is 13 amino acids. Germline V gives CDR1 MNHNS, CDR2 SASEGT. The CDR3 here is CASSNPGLLEQFF. CDR3 coding DNA: TGTGCCAGCAGTAATCCGGGACTTCTCGAGCAGTTCTTC.

In this sample, this clonotype turned up many times. The V call is TRBV6-6, the J call TRBJ2-7, with a possible D match to TRBD1 (6 bases). The CDR3 length is 14 residues. Trimming removed 0 bases at V and 5 bases at J, with 11 bases between. CDR1 and CDR2 from the germline V gene are MNHNY and SVGAGI (reference sequence). CDR3 region: CASSYSTGMNEQYF. CDR3 coding DNA: TGTGCCAGCAGTTACTCGACAGGAATGAACGAGCAGTACTTC.

This clonotype was seen many times. A read error may account for a junction end that differs from germline. The rearrangement joins TRBV6-1 to TRBJ2-1; 8 bases are shared with TRBD2. There are 16 residues in the CDR3. Germline-derived CDR1 and CDR2 are MNHNS and SASEGT. The CDR3 sequence: CASSKAGSGSGNEQFF. For the CDR3, the DNA is TGTGCCAGCAGTAAAGCCGGGAGCGGGAGTGGGAATGAGCAGTTCTTC.

This clonotype was observed a few times. This rearrangement joins TRBV15 to TRBJ2-1; TRBD2 is a possible D gene (5 bases). Germline V gives CDR1 LNHNV, CDR2 YYDKDF (reference sequence). This CDR3 has 15 amino acids. Trimming pared 0 bases from V and 7 bases from J, leaving 13 bases between. The CDR3 reads CATSRERAVENEQFF. CDR3 DNA sequence: TGTGCCACCAGCAGAGAGAGGGCCGTTGAGAATGAGCAGTTCTTC.

CDR3: CASAGGIAGGIYNEQFF. CDR3 DNA: TGTGCCAGCGCGGGTGGGATAGCGGGAGGGATCTACAATGAGCAGTTCTTC. This rearrangement joins TRBV11-2 to TRBJ2-1; 11 nucleotides align to TRBD2. Germline CDR1 SGHAT, CDR2 FQNNGV. This CDR3 contains 17 residues. Unmatched junction bases numbered 12, after V lost 8 bases and J lost 3 bases.

This clonotype was recorded at least ten times. This chain links TRBV28 with TRBJ1-6; 8 bases map to TRBD1. The V gene end was trimmed by 7 bases and the J gene end by 7 bases; junction bases not matched to a gene: 6. Germline CDR1 is MDHEN and CDR2 is SYDVKM. The CDR3 consists of 14 residues. The CDR3 coding sequence is TGTGCCAGCACTCTGGGACAGGAGAATTCACCCCTCCACTTT. This sequence encodes CASTLGQENSPLHF.

At least ten counts were recorded for this clonotype. The rearrangement uses TRBV20-1 and TRBJ1-3; D gene unclear. The CDR3 runs to 16 residues. From germline, CDR1 is DFQATT and CDR2 SNEGSKA (reference sequence). The ends were cut back, 6 bases at V and 0 bases at J, with 18 bases in the middle. The CDR3 DNA reads as TGCAGTGCCACTAGCCCCGGGCGGTCCTCTGGAAACACCATATATTTT. It codes for CSATSPGRSSGNTIYF.

The chain has TRBV28 and TRBJ2-7, with D possibly TRBD1 on 6 matching bases. V was trimmed by 2 bases and J by 7 bases, leaving 15 bases between them. Germline CDR1 MDHEN, CDR2 SYDVKM. This CDR3 contains 14 residues. The CDR3 spells CASSLHSRDKEQYF. In nucleotides, the CDR3 is TGTGCCAGCAGTTTACACTCCCGGGACAAGGAGCAGTACTTC.